This T cell receptor (beta chain) was documented in a study of blood T cell repertoires in COVID-19. Trimming at V came to 4 bases and at J to 4 bases, leaving 10 bases not matched to a gene. The CDR3 loop spans 16 amino acids. CDR1 and CDR2 (germline): SGHDT, YYEEEE. Generated by immunoSEQ multiplex PCR, the TCRdb table keeps only in-frame clones and is missing some. This table holds 110,000 to 150,000 clones, around 89% found once. Specimen: peripheral blood. V and J are TRBV5-6 and TRBJ2-5, with 10 bases that match TRBD2. This sequence was found in a man aged 55 to 69 with active or convalescent COVID-19. CDR3 region: CASSILAGGGVETQYF. Written as DNA, the CDR3 is TGTGCCAGCAGCATATTAGCGGGAGGCGGTGTAGAGACCCAGTACTTC.